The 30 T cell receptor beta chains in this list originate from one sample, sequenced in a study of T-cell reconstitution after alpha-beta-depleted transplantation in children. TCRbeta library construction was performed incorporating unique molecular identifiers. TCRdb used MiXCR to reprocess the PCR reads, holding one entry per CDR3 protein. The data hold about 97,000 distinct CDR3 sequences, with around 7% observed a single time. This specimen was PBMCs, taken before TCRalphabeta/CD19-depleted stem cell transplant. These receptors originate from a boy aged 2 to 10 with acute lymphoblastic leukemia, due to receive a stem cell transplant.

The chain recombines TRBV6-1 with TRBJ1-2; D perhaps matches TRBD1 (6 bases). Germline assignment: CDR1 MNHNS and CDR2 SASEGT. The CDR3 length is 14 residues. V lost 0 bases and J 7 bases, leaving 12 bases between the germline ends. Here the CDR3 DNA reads TGTGCCAGCAGTGAAGCCGGGACAACGGGTGGCTACACCTTC. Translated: CASSEAGTTGGYTF.

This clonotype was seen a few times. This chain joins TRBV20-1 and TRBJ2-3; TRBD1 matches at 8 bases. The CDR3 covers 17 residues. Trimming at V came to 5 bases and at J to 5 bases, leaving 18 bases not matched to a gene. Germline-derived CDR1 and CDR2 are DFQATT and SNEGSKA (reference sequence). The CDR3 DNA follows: TGCAGTGCTCCTCCCTCGAGCGCGGGACAGGTTATAGATACGCAGTATTTT. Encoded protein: CSAPPSSAGQVIDTQYF.

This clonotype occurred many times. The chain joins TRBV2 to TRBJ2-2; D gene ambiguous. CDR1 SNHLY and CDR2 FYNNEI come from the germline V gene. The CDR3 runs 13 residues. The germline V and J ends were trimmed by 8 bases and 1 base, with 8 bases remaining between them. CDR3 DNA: TGTGCCAGCGGAGTCCTGAACACCGGGGAGCTGTTTTTT. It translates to CASGVLNTGELFF.

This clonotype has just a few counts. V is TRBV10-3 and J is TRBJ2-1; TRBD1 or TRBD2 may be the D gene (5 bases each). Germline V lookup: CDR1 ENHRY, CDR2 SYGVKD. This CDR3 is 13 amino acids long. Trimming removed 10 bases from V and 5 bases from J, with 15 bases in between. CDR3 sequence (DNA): TGTGCCAGCCGGGACGGCTTAAACAATGAGCAGTTCTTC. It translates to CASRDGLNNEQFF.

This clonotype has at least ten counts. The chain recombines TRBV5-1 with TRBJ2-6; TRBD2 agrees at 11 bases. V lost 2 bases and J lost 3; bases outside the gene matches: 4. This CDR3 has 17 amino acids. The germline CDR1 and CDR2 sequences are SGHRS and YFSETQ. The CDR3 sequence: CASSLLAGEDGANVLTF. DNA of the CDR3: TGCGCCAGCAGCTTACTAGCGGGAGAAGATGGGGCCAACGTCCTGACTTTC.

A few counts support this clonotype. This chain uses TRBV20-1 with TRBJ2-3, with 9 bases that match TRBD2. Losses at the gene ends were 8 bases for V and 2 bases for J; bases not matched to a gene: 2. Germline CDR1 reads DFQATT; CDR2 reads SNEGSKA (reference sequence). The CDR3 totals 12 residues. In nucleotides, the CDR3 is TGCAGTAGCGGGGGGTTCACAGATACGCAGTATTTT. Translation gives CSSGGFTDTQYF.

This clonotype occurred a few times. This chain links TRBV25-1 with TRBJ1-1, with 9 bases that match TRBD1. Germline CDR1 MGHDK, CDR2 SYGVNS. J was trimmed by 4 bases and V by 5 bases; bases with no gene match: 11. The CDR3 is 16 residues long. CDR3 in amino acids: CASSPGTGKLSTEAFF. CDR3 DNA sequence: TGTGCCAGCAGTCCCGGGACAGGGAAGTTATCCACTGAAGCTTTCTTT.

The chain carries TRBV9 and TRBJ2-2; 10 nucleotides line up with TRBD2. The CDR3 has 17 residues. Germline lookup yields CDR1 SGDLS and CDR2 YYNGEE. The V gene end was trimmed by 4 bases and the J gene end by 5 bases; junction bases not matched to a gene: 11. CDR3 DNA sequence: TGTGCCAGCAGCCCAAGAGGTCTAGCGGGGGAGACCGGGGAGCTGTTTTTT. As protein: CASSPRGLAGETGELFF.

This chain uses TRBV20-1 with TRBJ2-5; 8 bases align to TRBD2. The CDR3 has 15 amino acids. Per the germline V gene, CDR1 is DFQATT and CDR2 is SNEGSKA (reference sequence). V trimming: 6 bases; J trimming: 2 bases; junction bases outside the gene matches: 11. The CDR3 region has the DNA TGCAGTGCGAGGAACGGGGGGGCTAGTCAAGAGACCCAGTACTTC. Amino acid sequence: CSARNGGASQETQYF.

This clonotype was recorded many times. The DNA of the CDR3 is TGTGCCACTGGAGGTGCGAACACTGAAGCTTTCTTT. Its protein is CATGGANTEAFF. This chain links TRBV28 with TRBJ1-1; no reliable D call. CDR3 size: 12 residues. Trimming took off 10 bases at V and 1 base at J, with 10 bases between the two ends. Germline CDR1 reads MDHEN; CDR2 reads SYDVKM. Drawing the rest from reference TRBV28 and TRBJ1-1, the complete variable domain is DVKVTQSSRYLVKRTGEKVFLECVQDMDHENMFWYRQDPGLGLRLIYFSYDVKMKEKGDIPEGYSVSREKKERFSLILESASTNQTSMYLCATGGANTEAFFGQGTRLTVV.

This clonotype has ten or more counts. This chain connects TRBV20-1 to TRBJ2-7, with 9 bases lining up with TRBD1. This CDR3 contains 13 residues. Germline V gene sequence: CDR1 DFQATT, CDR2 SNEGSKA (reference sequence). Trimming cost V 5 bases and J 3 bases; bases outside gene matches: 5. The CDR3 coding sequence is TGCAGTGCTCAGGACAGGGGCGACTACGAGCAGTACTTC. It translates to CSAQDRGDYEQYF.

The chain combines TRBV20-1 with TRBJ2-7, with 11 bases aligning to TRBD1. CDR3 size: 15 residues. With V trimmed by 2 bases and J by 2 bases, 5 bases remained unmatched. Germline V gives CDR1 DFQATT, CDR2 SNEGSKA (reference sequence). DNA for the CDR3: TGCAGTGCTAGACGGACAGGGGGCTACCCCTACGAGCAGTACGTC. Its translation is CSARRTGGYPYEQYV.

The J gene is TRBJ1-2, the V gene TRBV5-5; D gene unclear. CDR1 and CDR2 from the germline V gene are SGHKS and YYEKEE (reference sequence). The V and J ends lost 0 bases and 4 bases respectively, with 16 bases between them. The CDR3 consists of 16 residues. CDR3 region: CASSLGEYLNPYGYTF. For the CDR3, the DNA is TGTGCCAGCAGCTTGGGGGAGTACTTAAATCCCTATGGCTACACCTTC.

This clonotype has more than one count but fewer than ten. CDR3 DNA sequence: TGTGCCAGCAGCCCGGGACAGGGGGTTGGCTCACCCCTCCACTTT. The encoded protein is CASSPGQGVGSPLHF. J is TRBJ1-6 and V is TRBV9; 11 bases match TRBD1. V gave up 4 bases and J gave up 10 bases; unmatched junction bases: 7. The CDR3 sequence is 15 residues long. CDR1 SGDLS and CDR2 YYNGEE come from the germline V gene.

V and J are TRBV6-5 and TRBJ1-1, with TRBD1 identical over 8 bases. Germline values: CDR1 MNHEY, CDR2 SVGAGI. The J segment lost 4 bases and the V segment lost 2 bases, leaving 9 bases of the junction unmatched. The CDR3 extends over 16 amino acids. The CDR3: CASSYPLGRGRTEAFF. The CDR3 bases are TGTGCCAGCAGTTACCCCTTAGGCAGGGGGCGCACTGAAGCTTTCTTT.

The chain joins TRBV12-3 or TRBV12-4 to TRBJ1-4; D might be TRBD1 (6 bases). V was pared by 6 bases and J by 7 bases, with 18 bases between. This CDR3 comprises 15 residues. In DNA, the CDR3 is TGTGCCAGCAGCCCAAGTACAGGGTCAGGTGAAAAACTGTTTTTT. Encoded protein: CASSPSTGSGEKLFF.

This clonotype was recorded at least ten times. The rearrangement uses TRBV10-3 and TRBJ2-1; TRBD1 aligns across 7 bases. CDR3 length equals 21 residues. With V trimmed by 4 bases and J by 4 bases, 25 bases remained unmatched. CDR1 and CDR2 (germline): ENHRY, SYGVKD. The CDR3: CAISVHSDRVAPPKVYNEQFF. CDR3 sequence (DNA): TGTGCCATCAGTGTGCACAGCGACAGGGTGGCCCCTCCTAAAGTTTACAATGAGCAGTTCTTC.

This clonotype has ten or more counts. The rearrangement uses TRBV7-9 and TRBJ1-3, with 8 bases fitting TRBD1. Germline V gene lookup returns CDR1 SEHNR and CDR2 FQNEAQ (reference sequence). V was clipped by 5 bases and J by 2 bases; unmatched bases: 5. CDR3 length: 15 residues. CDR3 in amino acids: CASSAQGATGNTIYF. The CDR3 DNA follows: TGTGCCAGCAGCGCCCAGGGGGCGACTGGAAACACCATATATTTT.

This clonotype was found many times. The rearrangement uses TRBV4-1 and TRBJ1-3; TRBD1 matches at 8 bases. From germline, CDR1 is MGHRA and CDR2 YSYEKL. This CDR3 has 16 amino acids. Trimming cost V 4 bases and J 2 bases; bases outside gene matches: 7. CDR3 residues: CASSPRTGSAGNTIYF. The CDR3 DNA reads TGCGCCAGCAGCCCGAGGACAGGGTCGGCTGGAAACACCATATATTTT.

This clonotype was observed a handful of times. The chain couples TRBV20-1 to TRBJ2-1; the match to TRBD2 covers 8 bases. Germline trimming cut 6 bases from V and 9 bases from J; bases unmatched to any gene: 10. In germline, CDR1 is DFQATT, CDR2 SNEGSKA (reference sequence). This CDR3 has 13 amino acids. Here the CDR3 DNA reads TGCAGTGCCCGGCCCGTAGCGGGGTCTGAGCAGTTCTTC. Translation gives CSARPVAGSEQFF.

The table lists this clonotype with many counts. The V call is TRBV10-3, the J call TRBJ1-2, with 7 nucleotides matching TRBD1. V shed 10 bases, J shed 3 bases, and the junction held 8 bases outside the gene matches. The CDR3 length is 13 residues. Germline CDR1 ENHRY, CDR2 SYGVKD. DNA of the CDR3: TGTGCCAACCGACAGGGTTCGGACTATGGCTACACCTTC. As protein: CANRQGSDYGYTF.

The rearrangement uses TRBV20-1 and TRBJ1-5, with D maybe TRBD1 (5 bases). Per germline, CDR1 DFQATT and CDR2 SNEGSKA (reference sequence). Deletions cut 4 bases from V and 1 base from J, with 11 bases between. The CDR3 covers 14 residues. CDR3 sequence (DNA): TGCAGTGCTACCCCAGGGAACAGCAATCAGCCCCAGCATTTT. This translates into CSATPGNSNQPQHF.

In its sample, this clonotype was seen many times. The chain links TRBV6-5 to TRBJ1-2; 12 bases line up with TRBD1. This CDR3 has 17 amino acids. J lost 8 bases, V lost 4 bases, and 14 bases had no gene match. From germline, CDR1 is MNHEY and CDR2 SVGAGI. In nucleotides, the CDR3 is TGTGCCAGCAGTTTCAATCCGGTGGGACAGGGGGCAGGAGGCTACACCTTC. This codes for CASSFNPVGQGAGGYTF.

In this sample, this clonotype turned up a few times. CDR3 protein: CSAPGRATGGSGELFF. CDR3 DNA sequence: TGCAGTGCTCCGGGGAGAGCGACGGGGGGTAGCGGGGAGCTGTTTTTT. The chain combines TRBV20-1 with TRBJ2-2; 7 nucleotides align to TRBD2. CDR3 length: 16 residues. The germline V gene has CDR1 DFQATT and CDR2 SNEGSKA (reference sequence). Trimming at V came to 5 bases and at J to 7 bases, leaving 16 bases not matched to a gene.

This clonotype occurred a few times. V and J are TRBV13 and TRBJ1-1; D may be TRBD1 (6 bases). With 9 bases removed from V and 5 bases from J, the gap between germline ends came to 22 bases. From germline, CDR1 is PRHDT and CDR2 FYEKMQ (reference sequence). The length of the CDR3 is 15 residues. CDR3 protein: CASFTPRGLDTEAFF. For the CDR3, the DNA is TGTGCCAGTTTTACCCCCAGGGGTTTGGATACTGAAGCTTTCTTT.

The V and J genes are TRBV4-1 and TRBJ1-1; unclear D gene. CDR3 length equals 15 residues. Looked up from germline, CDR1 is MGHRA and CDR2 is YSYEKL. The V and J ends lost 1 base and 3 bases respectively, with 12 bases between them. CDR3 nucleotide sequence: TGCGCCAGCAGCCAAGTAGTTGGCGGGGACACTGAAGCTTTCTTT. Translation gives CASSQVVGGDTEAFF.

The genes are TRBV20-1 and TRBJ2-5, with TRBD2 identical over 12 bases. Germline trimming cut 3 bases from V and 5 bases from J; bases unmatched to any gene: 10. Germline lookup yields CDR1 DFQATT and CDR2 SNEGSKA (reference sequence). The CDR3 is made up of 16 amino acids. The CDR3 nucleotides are TGCAGTGCTAGCGAGACTAGCGGGGGACGAGGGGAGACCCAGTACTTC. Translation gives CSASETSGGRGETQYF.

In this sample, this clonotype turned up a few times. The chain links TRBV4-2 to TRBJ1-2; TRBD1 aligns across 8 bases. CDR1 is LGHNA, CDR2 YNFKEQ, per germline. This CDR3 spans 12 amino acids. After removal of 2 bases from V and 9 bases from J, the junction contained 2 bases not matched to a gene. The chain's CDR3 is CASSQNRGSYTF. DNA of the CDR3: TGTGCCAGCAGCCAAAACAGGGGGAGCTACACCTTC.

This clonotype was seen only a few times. CDR3 sequence reads: CASSRDRGMSSGNTIYF. The CDR3 DNA sequence: TGTGCCAGCAGCCGAGACAGGGGGATGAGCTCTGGAAACACCATATATTTT. This chain connects TRBV4-2 to TRBJ1-3; TRBD1 matches at 9 bases. This CDR3 has 17 amino acids. With V trimmed by 4 bases and J by 0 bases, 7 bases remained unmatched. Germline CDR1 is LGHNA and CDR2 is YNFKEQ.

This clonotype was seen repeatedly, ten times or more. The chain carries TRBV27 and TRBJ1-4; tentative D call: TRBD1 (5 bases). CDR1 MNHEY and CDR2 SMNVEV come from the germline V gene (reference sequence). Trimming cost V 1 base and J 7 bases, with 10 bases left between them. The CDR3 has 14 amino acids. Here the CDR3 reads CASSLYDRPEKLFF. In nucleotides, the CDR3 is TGTGCCAGCAGTTTATATGACAGACCTGAAAAACTGTTTTTT.